This TCR beta chain was observed in a study of response to subunit inactivated influenza vaccine. This CDR3 comprises 14 residues. The V and J ends lost 3 bases and 3 bases, in that order; junction bases with no gene match: 3. Using its own MiXCR run on the RT-PCR reads, TCRdb lists one record per CDR3 protein. The sample lists about 540,000 distinct CDR3 sequences, under 30% occurring once. A further study also used this sample, focusing on T cells expressing NK-cell markers. That source notes: Synthesis of TCR beta cDNA relied on 5'RACE template switching carrying UMIs. All TCR beta repertoires analysed originated from sorted CD3+CD56+NKG2C+, CD3+CD56+NKG2C- and CD3+CD56-NKG2C+ T cells. Seven of the eight sequenced donors were HCMV-seropositive; one was seronegative. No clear determination of HCMV specificity was made for expanded NKG2C+ T cell clones.

Specimen: CD4+ T cells sorted from PBMCs, collected 11 to 12 days after vaccination. This sequence originates from a man aged 50 or older who received an inactivated influenza vaccine. The V and J genes are TRBV12-3 or TRBV12-4 and TRBJ2-7, with TRBD1 identical over 9 bases. CDR3 DNA sequence: TGTGCCAGCAGTTTGACGACAGGGGGCTACGAGCAGTACTTC. Amino acids: CASSLTTGGYEQYF.